The subject of this entry is one T cell receptor beta chain. Its target antigen remains unknown. The input lacks base qualities; no much larger clone sits a single base away. Reading from cysteine to phenylalanine, the CDR3 counts 14 amino acids. Only CDR3 DNA is held: 42 bases, read in frame from base 1. The germline V gene specifies KGHSH as CDR1 and LQKENI as CDR2. V is cut back by 3 bases and J by 7 bases, with 7 bases in the junction unmatched. This specimen comes from a study of shared clonotypes between healthy human individuals (dated by TCRdb to 2020 to 2021). The study in broad terms: A couple of women and a few men aged 18 to 49 years were included in the cohort. For each donor, CD4 naive and CD4 memory were each run on three plates, CD8 naive on two plates, and CD8 memory on one plate. To estimate repertoire size and how much clonotype sharing occurs between individuals, the study deeply sequenced the blood TCR repertoires of several healthy adults. To increase sequencing depth and limit assay-specific biases, different laboratories used diverse techniques to prepare libraries and sequence TCR repertoires. Per donor, leukapheresis produced somewhere between about 0.9 and 9 billion PBMCs.

Study-level results and caveats: Incomplete sequencing was indicated by rarefaction of sorted-subset datasets, despite the large sequencing depth. Pairwise subsampling led to the expectation that sequencing depth would affect the degree of clonotype sharing among donors. Across a handful of donors, roughly 5% of naive CD4, approximately 3.5% of naive CD8, 2.3% of memory CD4, and 0.3% to 0.45% of memory CD8 clonotypes were shared. Naive subsets generally had larger estimated clonotype richness than memory subsets did. Compared with non-shared clonotypes, clonotypes shared by all four sorted-subset donors had higher generation probabilities. Only blood was sampled, and tissue TCR repertoires likely differ from those in blood. Because the study included only a small number of donors, the genetic and exposure-history diversity represented was limited.

TCR CDR3 regions were amplified from genomic DNA by multiplex PCR using the deep immunoSEQ assay. Genomic DNA extracted from each cell subset was distributed evenly over all wells of several immunoSEQ 96-well plates, and each plate served as one replicate. Each replicate PCR for sorted subsets received around 0.2 ug genomic DNA, equal to 30,000 or so T cell genomes. The purified libraries were quantified using a Qubit 3.0 fluorometer, sized with a Bioanalyzer 2100, and then quantified again using the KAPA Library Quantification kit. Each immunoSEQ 96-well plate was sequenced on its own single-read 150-cycle Illumina NextSeq 550 flow cell. As for the authors' bioinformatics: Because the immunoSEQ output included only junctional sequences and no quality scores, the filtering could not be the same as the filtering used for full-length reads. Sequences were annotated with PyIR, a Python wrapper for IgBLAST v1.9, using IMGT germline references to assign V/J genes and CDR3. Reads were filtered out if the reads had weak V/J assignments (E-value above 1e-6), no CDR3, stop codons, out-of-frame junctions, or ambiguous translated residues. A V3J clonotype was defined by an identical inferred V gene, J gene, and CDR3 amino acid sequence. Percentage overlap between repertoires was calculated by dividing the number of shared unique clonotypes by the size of the smaller repertoire. RTK rarefaction, the Chao1 estimator, and Recon v2.1 estimates of unobserved clonotypes were used to assess repertoire richness. Generation probabilities for all TCRbeta clonotypes obtained by the gDNA method from a handful of donors were computed using OLGA. Here the immuneACCESS table is served through TCRdb, limited to in-frame sequences with V and J called. Missing clones are a known gap in these copies; in checked studies unresolved V genes cover under half, and the rest lacks a known reason. V and J calls and clone size come straight from that table; D and trimming were deduced from the DNA. The table for this sample lists about 2 million clones; 85% to 95% of them were counted only once. 0.1% to 0.15% of the sample comes from the top ten.

The donors were healthy, HIV-negative adults with no recently reported acute infections or vaccinations. Every donor was a Caucasian adult residing in Nashville, Tennessee, USA. CD4+ T cells were enriched by magnetic negative selection, after which naive cells were positively selected on CD45RA and the negative fraction was taken as the memory subset. Blood was collected by leukapheresis, and PBMCs were isolated by Ficoll-Histopaque density gradient centrifugation and then cryopreserved in liquid nitrogen vapor phase. Purity and quantity of every magnetically sorted T cell population were checked by analytical flow cytometry. From each sorted fraction, genomic DNA was isolated and quantified by UV absorbance on a Nanodrop 2000c.

This TCR derives from a young man in good health. The chain links TRBV18 with TRBJ1-2, and TRBD1 aligns with 8 junction nucleotides. The source material was naive CD4+ T cells sorted from blood. This sample's cell subset or site label indicates: CD45RA+ positively selected. The nucleotide sequence reads as follows: TGTGCCAGCTCACCGGTGACAGGGGAATCTGGCTACACCTTC. Translated, it reads CASSPVTGESGYTF.